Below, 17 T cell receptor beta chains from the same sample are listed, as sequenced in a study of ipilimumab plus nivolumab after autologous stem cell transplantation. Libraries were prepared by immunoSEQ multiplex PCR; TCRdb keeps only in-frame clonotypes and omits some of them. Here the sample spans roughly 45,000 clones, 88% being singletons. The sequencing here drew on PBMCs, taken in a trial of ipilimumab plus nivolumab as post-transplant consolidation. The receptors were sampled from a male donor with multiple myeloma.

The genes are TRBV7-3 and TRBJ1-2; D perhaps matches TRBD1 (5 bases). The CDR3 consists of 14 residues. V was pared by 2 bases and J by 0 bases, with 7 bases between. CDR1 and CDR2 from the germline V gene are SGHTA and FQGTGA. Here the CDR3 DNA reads TGTGCCAGCAGCTTAGGAGGGGCTAACTATGGCTACACCTTC. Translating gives CASSLGGANYGYTF.

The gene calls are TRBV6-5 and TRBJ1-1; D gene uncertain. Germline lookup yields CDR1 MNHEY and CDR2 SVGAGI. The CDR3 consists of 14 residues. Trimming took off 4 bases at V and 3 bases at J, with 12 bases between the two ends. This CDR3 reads CASSSGPTYTEAFF. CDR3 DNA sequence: TGTGCCAGCAGTTCCGGGCCAACCTACACTGAAGCTTTCTTT.

In nucleotides, the CDR3 is TGCGCCAGCAGCTTGTCAGGGACCTACGAGCAGTACTTC. This translates into CASSLSGTYEQYF. The V gene is TRBV5-1, the J gene TRBJ2-7; tentative D call: TRBD1 (5 bases). CDR1 and CDR2 (germline): SGHRS, YFSETQ. Trimming left V 1 base short and J 2 bases short, with 7 bases between. There are 13 residues in the CDR3.

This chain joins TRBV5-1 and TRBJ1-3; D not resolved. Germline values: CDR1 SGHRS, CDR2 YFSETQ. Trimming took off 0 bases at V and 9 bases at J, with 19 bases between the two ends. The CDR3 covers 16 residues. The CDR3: CASSLVVSRVGGTIYF. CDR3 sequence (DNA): TGCGCCAGCAGCTTGGTGGTCAGCCGTGTAGGTGGCACCATATATTTT.

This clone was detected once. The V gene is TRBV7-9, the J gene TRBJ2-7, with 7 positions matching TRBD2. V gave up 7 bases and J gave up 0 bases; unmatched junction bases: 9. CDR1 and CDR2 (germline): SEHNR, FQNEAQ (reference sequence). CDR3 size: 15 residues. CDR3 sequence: CASTVTAGTSYEQYF. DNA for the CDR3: TGTGCCAGCACTGTGACAGCGGGGACCTCCTACGAGCAGTACTTC.

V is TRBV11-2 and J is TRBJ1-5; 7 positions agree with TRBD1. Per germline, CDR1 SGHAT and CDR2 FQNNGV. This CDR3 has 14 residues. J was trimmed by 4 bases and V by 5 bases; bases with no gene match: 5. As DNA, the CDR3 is TGTGCCAGCAGCCTCAGGGGGGGAAATCAGCCCCAGCATTTT. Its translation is CASSLRGGNQPQHF.

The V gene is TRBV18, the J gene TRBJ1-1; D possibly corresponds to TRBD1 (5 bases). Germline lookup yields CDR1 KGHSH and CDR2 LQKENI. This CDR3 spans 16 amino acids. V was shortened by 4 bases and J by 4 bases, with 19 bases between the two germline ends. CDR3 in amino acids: CASSRSSGAGGTEAFF. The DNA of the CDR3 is TGTGCCAGCTCACGCAGCTCCGGGGCCGGCGGCACTGAAGCTTTCTTT.

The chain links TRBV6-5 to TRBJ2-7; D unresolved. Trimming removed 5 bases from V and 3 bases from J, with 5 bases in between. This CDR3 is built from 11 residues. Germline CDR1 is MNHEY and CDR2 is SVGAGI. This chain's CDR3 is CASSGIYEQYF. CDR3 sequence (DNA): TGTGCCAGCAGTGGGATCTACGAGCAGTACTTC.

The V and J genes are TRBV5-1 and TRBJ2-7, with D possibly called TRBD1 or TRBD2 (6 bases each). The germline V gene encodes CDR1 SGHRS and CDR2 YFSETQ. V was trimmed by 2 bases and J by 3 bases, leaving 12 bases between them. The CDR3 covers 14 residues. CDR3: CASSFERGDYEQYF. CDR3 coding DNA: TGCGCCAGCAGCTTCGAGAGGGGGGACTACGAGCAGTACTTC.

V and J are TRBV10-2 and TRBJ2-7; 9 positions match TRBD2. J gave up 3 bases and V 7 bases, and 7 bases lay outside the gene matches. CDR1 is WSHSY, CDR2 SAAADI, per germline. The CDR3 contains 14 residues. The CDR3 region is CASISGTSHYEQYF. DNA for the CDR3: TGCGCCAGCATCTCAGGGACTAGCCACTACGAGCAGTACTTC.

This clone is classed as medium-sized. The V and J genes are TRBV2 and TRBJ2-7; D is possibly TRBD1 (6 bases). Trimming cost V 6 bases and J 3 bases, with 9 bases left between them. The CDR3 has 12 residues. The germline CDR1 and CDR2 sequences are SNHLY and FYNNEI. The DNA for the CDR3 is TGTGCCAGCAGGCAGACAGGCTACGAGCAGTACTTC. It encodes CASRQTGYEQYF.

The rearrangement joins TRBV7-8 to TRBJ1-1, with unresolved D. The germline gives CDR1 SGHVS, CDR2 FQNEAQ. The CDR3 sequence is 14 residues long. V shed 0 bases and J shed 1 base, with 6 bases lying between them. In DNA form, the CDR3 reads TGTGCCAGCAGCTTAGCGGGCCCGAACACTGAAGCTTTCTTT. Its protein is CASSLAGPNTEAFF.

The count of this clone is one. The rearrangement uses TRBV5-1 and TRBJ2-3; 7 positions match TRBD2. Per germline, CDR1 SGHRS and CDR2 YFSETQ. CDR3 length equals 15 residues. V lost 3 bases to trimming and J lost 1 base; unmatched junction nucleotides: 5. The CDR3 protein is CASSSLREGTDTQYF. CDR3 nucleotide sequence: TGCGCCAGCAGCTCGTTACGGGAGGGCACAGATACGCAGTATTTT.

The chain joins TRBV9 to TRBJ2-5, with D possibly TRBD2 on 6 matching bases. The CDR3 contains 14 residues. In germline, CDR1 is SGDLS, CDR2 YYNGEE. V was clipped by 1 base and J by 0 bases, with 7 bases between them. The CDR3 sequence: CASSVRDYQETQYF. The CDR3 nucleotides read TGTGCCAGCAGCGTACGGGACTACCAAGAGACCCAGTACTTC.

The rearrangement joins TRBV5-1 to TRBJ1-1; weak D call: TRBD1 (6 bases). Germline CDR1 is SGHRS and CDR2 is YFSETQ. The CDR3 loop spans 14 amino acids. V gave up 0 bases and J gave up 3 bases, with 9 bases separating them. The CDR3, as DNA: TGCGCCAGCAGCTTGGAACAGGGCGACACTGAAGCTTTCTTT. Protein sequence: CASSLEQGDTEAFF.

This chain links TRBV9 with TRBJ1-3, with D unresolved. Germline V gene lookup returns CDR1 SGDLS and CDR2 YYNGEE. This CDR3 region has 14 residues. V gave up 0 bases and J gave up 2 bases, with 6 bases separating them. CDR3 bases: TGTGCCAGCAGCGTAGCCGAACCTGGAAACACCATATATTTT. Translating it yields CASSVAEPGNTIYF.

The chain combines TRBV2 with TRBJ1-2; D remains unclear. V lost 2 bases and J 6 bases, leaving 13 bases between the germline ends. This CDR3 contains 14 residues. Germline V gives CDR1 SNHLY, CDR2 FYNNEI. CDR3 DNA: TGTGCCAGCAGTGAAAAGGGCCAGAGGCATGGCTACACCTTC. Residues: CASSEKGQRHGYTF.